This T cell receptor beta chain was documented in a study of T cells in tuberculosis. Study as a whole: A South African cohort included IGRA-negative adolescents, latently infected IGRA-positive adolescents and adults with active tuberculosis.

Time point here: new active TB diagnosis, blood taken before or within 7 days of starting treatment. Confirmation came from sputum smear and/or culture positivity for M. tuberculosis. On average about 100,000 T cells per donor were immunosequenced. CDR1 is LNHNV and CDR2 is YYDKDF in the germline V gene (reference sequence). The CDR3 loop spans 13 amino acids. The ends were cut back, 5 bases at V and 5 bases at J, with 13 bases in the middle. Measured with immunoSEQ multiplex PCR; TCRdb has only the in-frame clones, and not every one. The sample has fewer than 40,000 clones, approximately 85% seen once; the top ten hold 4% to 6.5%.

The chain uses TRBV15 and TRBJ2-7; D might be TRBD1 (5 bases). The starting material was PBMCs, obtained at tuberculosis diagnosis. The TCR originated in an adult with tuberculosis. The CDR3 spells CATSSWWGDEQYF. CDR3 in DNA: TGTGCCACCAGCTCCTGGTGGGGCGACGAGCAGTACTTC.